This T cell receptor beta chain was retrieved from a study of control samples from healthy donors and cancer patients. The CDR3 extends over 16 amino acids. CDR1 and CDR2 from the germline V gene are MDHEN and SYDVKM. V was pared by 6 bases and J by 3 bases, with 9 bases of the junction left unmatched. The assay was immunoSEQ multiplex PCR, and TCRdb's table has in-frame clones only and misses some. The sample carries some 130,000 clones, around 93% recorded once. The chain couples TRBV28 to TRBJ2-7; TRBD2 matches 12 bases. The clonotype originates from a woman between 50 and 59 years old in good health. Sequencing input: blood. The CDR3 DNA follows: TGTGCCAGCAGCTCTAGACTAGCGGGAGTCTTCTACGAGCAGTACTTC. It codes for CASSSRLAGVFYEQYF. Together with reference TRBV28 and TRBJ2-7, the CDR3 gives the full variable domain: DVKVTQSSRYLVKRTGEKVFLECVQDMDHENMFWYRQDPGLGLRLIYFSYDVKMKEKGDIPEGYSVSREKKERFSLILESASTNQTSMYLCASSSRLAGVFYEQYFGPGTRLTVT.